One sample yielded the 23 T cell receptor beta chains listed below, sequenced in a study of blood T cell repertoires in COVID-19. Only in-frame clones appear in the TCRdb table, and some are missing; sequencing was by immunoSEQ multiplex PCR. Of about 110,000 clones in the sample, over 75% were seen once. The specimen sequenced was peripheral blood. Receptors were obtained from an older man with active or convalescent COVID-19.

This sequence joins TRBV5-1 and TRBJ2-2; TRBD1 aligns across 10 bases. CDR3 length: 14 residues. After removal of 4 bases from V and 6 bases from J, the junction contained 3 bases not matched to a gene. Per the germline V gene, CDR1 is SGHRS and CDR2 is YFSETQ. As DNA, the CDR3 is TGCGCCAGCAGCCTCGGGACAGGGGCCGGGGAGCTGTTTTTT. Protein product: CASSLGTGAGELFF.

In this sample, this clone turned up once. The chain couples TRBV9 to TRBJ1-1; D remains ambiguous. Germline V CDR1 and CDR2: SGDLS, YYNGEE. Between the trimmed V and J ends, which lost 4 bases and 3 bases, there was a span of 7 bases. The CDR3 totals 12 residues. The CDR3 sequence: CASSKRDTEAFF. Here the CDR3 DNA reads TGTGCCAGCAGCAAACGGGACACTGAAGCTTTCTTT.

V usage is TRBV3-1 (or the pseudogene TRBV3-2) and J usage is TRBJ2-3; D is possibly TRBD1 (5 bases). V was pared by 8 bases and J by 4 bases, with 13 bases between. This CDR3 spans 13 amino acids. Germline V CDR1 and CDR2: LGHDT, YNNKEL (reference sequence). The CDR3 DNA is TGTGCCAGCGGCAGGGCCAAATCAGATACGCAGTATTTT. Translating gives CASGRAKSDTQYF.

The chain uses TRBV19 and TRBJ1-6; perhaps TRBD1 as D (6 bases). Trimming removed 1 base at V and 7 bases at J, with 11 bases between. This CDR3 contains 15 residues. Germline V gene sequence: CDR1 LNHDA, CDR2 SQIVND (reference sequence). The CDR3 DNA follows: TGTGCCAGTAGTATAGGCGCAGGGGCGAATTCACCCCTCCACTTT. Encoded protein: CASSIGAGANSPLHF.

The chain carries TRBV12-3 or TRBV12-4 and TRBJ1-2, with 7 bases that match TRBD1. The CDR3 is 12 amino acids. V trimming: 4 bases; J trimming: 4 bases; junction bases outside the gene matches: 0. In DNA form, the CDR3 reads TGTGCCAGCAGTTCAGGGGGCTATGGCTACACCTTC. Amino acids: CASSSGGYGYTF.

This clone was counted once. The V and J genes are TRBV5-1 and TRBJ2-3, with D possibly being TRBD2 (6 bases). Germline V gives CDR1 SGHRS, CDR2 YFSETQ. V shed 2 bases and J shed 0 bases, with 10 bases lying between them. This CDR3 spans 15 amino acids. CDR3 sequence: CASSLAGTSTDTQYF. The CDR3 nucleotides are TGCGCCAGCAGCTTAGCGGGCACAAGCACAGATACGCAGTATTTT.

This sequence joins TRBV7-2 and TRBJ2-7; D is possibly TRBD1 (5 bases). Trimming cost V 1 base and J 3 bases, with 10 bases left between them. In germline, CDR1 is SGHTA, CDR2 FQGNSA. The CDR3 totals 14 residues. CDR3 region: CASSLVGQVYEQYF. As DNA, the CDR3 is TGTGCCAGCAGCTTAGTGGGGCAAGTCTACGAGCAGTACTTC.

This chain connects TRBV10-3 to TRBJ2-5; 11 nucleotides align to TRBD1. The trim removed 10 bases at V and 1 base at J, leaving 8 bases unmatched. The CDR3 has 15 amino acids. CDR1 and CDR2 (germline): ENHRY, SYGVKD. The CDR3 reads CATGGTGGIQETQYF. The CDR3, as DNA: TGTGCCACCGGGGGGACAGGGGGGATCCAAGAGACCCAGTACTTC.

Only a few counts were recorded for this clone. The chain couples TRBV28 to TRBJ1-2; unclear D gene. The V and J ends lost 5 bases and 3 bases respectively, with 10 bases between them. This CDR3 contains 13 residues. Germline CDR1 reads MDHEN; CDR2 reads SYDVKM. CDR3 DNA: TGTGCCAGCAGTCCCCTTTCGGACTATGGCTACACCTTC. Translation: CASSPLSDYGYTF.

V and J are TRBV2 and TRBJ2-5, with TRBD2 matching 9 bases. The trim removed 7 bases at V and 6 bases at J, leaving 12 bases unmatched. The germline gives CDR1 SNHLY, CDR2 FYNNEI. The CDR3 has 15 residues. CDR3 amino acids: CASTTLGAGGKTQYF. For the CDR3, the DNA is TGTGCCAGCACCACCCTAGGAGCGGGGGGCAAGACCCAGTACTTC.

The V and J genes are TRBV16 and TRBJ2-5, with TRBD2 matching over 7 bases. This CDR3 region has 17 residues. CDR1 and CDR2 from the germline V gene are KGHSY and FQNENV. Trimming at V came to 3 bases and at J to 5 bases, leaving 15 bases not matched to a gene. CDR3 region: CASSHYSSGPERETQYF. CDR3 nucleotide sequence: TGTGCCAGCAGCCATTACAGTAGCGGGCCCGAGAGGGAGACCCAGTACTTC.

This sequence joins TRBV20-1 and TRBJ1-1; TRBD1 aligns across 7 bases. CDR3 length: 11 residues. Trimming at V came to 3 bases and at J to 8 bases, leaving 3 bases not matched to a gene. Germline assignment: CDR1 DFQATT and CDR2 SNEGSKA (reference sequence). CDR3 DNA sequence: TGCAGTGCTAGTCGGACAGGAGAAGCTTTCTTT. Translated: CSASRTGEAFF.

The J gene is TRBJ1-1, the V gene TRBV9; the D gene is possibly TRBD1 (6 bases). V lost 3 bases to trimming and J lost 1 base, with 10 bases between them. Per germline, CDR1 SGDLS and CDR2 YYNGEE. The CDR3 has 14 residues. In DNA, the CDR3 is TGTGCCAGCAGCGGACAGGTTTCGAACACTGAAGCTTTCTTT. Translated, it gives CASSGQVSNTEAFF.

This clone was counted once. The chain couples TRBV2 to TRBJ1-5; a weak D match, TRBD1 (5 bases). CDR1 is SNHLY, CDR2 FYNNEI, per germline. The V end lost 7 bases, the J end lost 6 bases, and 16 bases lay between the germline ends. The CDR3 is made up of 14 amino acids. The CDR3 region is CASNQGSGLQPQHF. The CDR3 DNA reads as TGTGCCAGCAACCAAGGGTCAGGGCTTCAGCCCCAGCATTTT.

CDR3 region: CASSVDYGGQSNTEAFF. CDR3 DNA: TGTGCCAGCAGCGTAGATTACGGAGGGCAGTCGAACACTGAAGCTTTCTTT. The chain links TRBV9 to TRBJ1-1, with D unresolved. The CDR3 is 17 residues long. V was trimmed by 0 bases and J by 1 base, leaving 16 bases between them. Germline CDR1 reads SGDLS; CDR2 reads YYNGEE.

The rearrangement joins TRBV10-3 to TRBJ2-7; a possible D gene is TRBD2 (6 bases). V was clipped by 0 bases and J by 2 bases, with 23 bases between them. Germline V gene lookup returns CDR1 ENHRY and CDR2 SYGVKD. The CDR3 is 19 residues long. In DNA, the CDR3 is TGTGCCATCAGTGAGTCGGACGGGACCGCGGGACGGGGAGCCTACGAGCAGTACTTC. It yields the protein CAISESDGTAGRGAYEQYF.

This sequence joins TRBV5-6 and TRBJ1-2; TRBD1 matches 9 bases. The V segment lost 1 base and the J segment 4 bases; nucleotides outside the gene matches: 8. CDR1 and CDR2 from the germline V gene are SGHDT and YYEEEE. The CDR3 totals 16 residues. CDR3 bases: TGTGCCAGCAGCTTGCGTCGGACAGGGGTTCTCTATGGCTACACCTTC. As protein: CASSLRRTGVLYGYTF.

The chain carries TRBV4-2 and TRBJ2-3; D is possibly TRBD1 (6 bases). Between the trimmed V and J ends, which lost 4 bases and 0 bases, there was a span of 20 bases. From germline, CDR1 is LGHNA and CDR2 YNFKEQ. This CDR3 has 18 amino acids. DNA of the CDR3: TGTGCCAGCAGCCGGGGCGGAACGGACAGTCCTAGCACAGATACGCAGTATTTT. It codes for CASSRGGTDSPSTDTQYF.

This clone is a singleton in its sample. The chain carries TRBV9 and TRBJ1-5; possibly TRBD1 for D (5 bases). Germline CDR1 is SGDLS and CDR2 is YYNGEE. This CDR3 spans 13 amino acids. V was pared by 4 bases and J by 3 bases, with 8 bases between. CDR3: CASSPGFNQPQHF. The CDR3, as DNA: TGTGCCAGCAGCCCAGGGTTCAATCAGCCCCAGCATTTT. The full variable domain, rest sourced from reference TRBV9 and TRBJ1-5, is DSGVTQTPKHLITATGQRVTLRCSPRSGDLSVYWYQQSLDQGLQFLIQYYNGEERAKGNILERFSAQQFPDLHSELNLSSLELGDSALYFCASSPGFNQPQHFGDGTRLSIL.

V and J are TRBV11-2 and TRBJ1-2, with TRBD1 matching over 7 bases. Germline V CDR1 and CDR2: SGHAT, FQNNGV. V was pared by 3 bases and J by 4 bases, with 5 bases of the junction left unmatched. The CDR3 runs 14 residues. The DNA of the CDR3 is TGTGCCAGCAGCTTGGCCAGGGGGTTCTATGGCTACACCTTC. It translates to CASSLARGFYGYTF.

The genes are TRBV10-3 and TRBJ1-3, with a possible D match to TRBD1 (5 bases). The germline gives CDR1 ENHRY, CDR2 SYGVKD. The CDR3 is made up of 16 amino acids. Between the trimmed V and J ends, which lost 8 bases and 1 base, there was a span of 18 bases. The CDR3 coding sequence is TGTGCCATCGGTTCCCAGGGAATTGTTTCTGGAAACACCATATATTTT. It translates to CAIGSQGIVSGNTIYF.

The table lists this clone with a count of one. V gene TRBV5-1 combines with J gene TRBJ2-5, with D maybe TRBD1 (6 bases). This CDR3 is 13 amino acids long. Trimming removed 4 bases from V and 5 bases from J, with 12 bases in between. Germline CDR1 SGHRS, CDR2 YFSETQ. The CDR3: CASSPGVEETQYF. In DNA form, the CDR3 reads TGCGCCAGCAGCCCAGGGGTGGAGGAGACCCAGTACTTC.

To note about this clone: The same CDR3 can be traced to other DNA sequences in this sample. This chain connects TRBV24-1 to TRBJ1-2; weak D call: TRBD1 (5 bases). The CDR3 is made up of 12 amino acids. Trimming left V 4 bases short and J 8 bases short, with 10 bases between. CDR1 KGHDR and CDR2 SFDVKD come from the germline V gene. The CDR3 reads CATSERQSGYTF. CDR3 in DNA: TGTGCCACCAGTGAACGACAGTCCGGCTACACCTTC.